A selection of T cell receptor beta chains follows, all from one sample in a study of STAT5B mutations in CD4+ large granular lymphocyte leukemia. Sequencing was performed with immunoSEQ multiplex PCR; in TCRdb, only in-frame clones are kept and a portion is missing. The repertoire holds tens of thousands of clones, with roughly 85% as singletons. The material sequenced was CD4+ T cells from blood buffy coats. The receptors were gathered from a human donor in good health. Each CDR3 is given with its conserved first and last residue. D genes are given only for firm matches. Part of the rows lack a size; the others show once, few, many or a class for expanded clones.

clone size | J gene | V gene | D gene | CDR3 DNA | CDR3 protein
NA | TRBJ1-2 | TRBV6-5 | TRBD1 | TGTGCCAGCAGTTTCGACAGGGTGGATCGGTACACCTTC | CASSFDRVDRYTF
few | TRBJ2-7 | TRBV2 | TRBD2 | TGTGCCAGCATAAGGGGCGGGAGGGTATCCGAGCAGTACTTC | CASIRGGRVSEQYF
few | TRBJ2-7 | TRBV2 | NA | TGTGCCAGCAGTCGGGAAAACTCCTACGAGCAGTACTTC | CASSRENSYEQYF
NA | TRBJ2-7 | TRBV7-2 | TRBD2 | TGTGCCAGCAGCTTTCGGACTAGCGGGCTCGAGCAGTACTTC | CASSFRTSGLEQYF
once | TRBJ2-7 | TRBV7-2 | NA | TGTGCCAGCAGCTTAGTGGGGGGCGAGCAGACGGTAGAGCAGTACTTC | CASSLVGGEQTVEQYF
NA | TRBJ2-2 | TRBV7-6 | NA | TGTGCCAGCAGCCCGCGGGACACCGGGGAGCTGTTTTTT | CASSPRDTGELFF
NA | TRBJ1-2 | TRBV5-8 | NA | TGTGCCAGCAGCTTCCAGGCGGGATCGAGGCTTGAGGGCTACACCTTC | CASSFQAGSRLEGYTF
NA | TRBJ2-7 | TRBV2 | TRBD1 | TGTGCCAGCAGCCTCGACAGGGCTTATACCTACGAGCAGTACTTC | CASSLDRAYTYEQYF
NA | TRBJ2-1 | TRBV9 | TRBD2 | TGTGCCAGCAGCGTAGGTGGGACTAGCGGTTACAATGAGCAGTTCTTC | CASSVGGTSGYNEQFF
NA | TRBJ1-5 | TRBV19 | TRBD1 | TGTGCCAGTAGACCGGGACAGGGCATCAATCAGCCCCAGCATTTT | CASRPGQGINQPQHF
NA | TRBJ2-5 | TRBV5-1 | NA | TGCGCCAGCAGCTTGGGTCAAGAGACCCAGTACTTC | CASSLGQETQYF
once | TRBJ1-5 | TRBV6-5 | TRBD1 | TGTGCCAGCAGTAAGACAGGGAGGGGAGATCAGCCCCAGCATTTT | CASSKTGRGDQPQHF
NA | TRBJ2-3 | TRBV7-6 | NA | TGTGCCAGCAGCTTAATCTCGGGACTTGAAGATACGCAGTATTTT | CASSLISGLEDTQYF
once | TRBJ2-3 | TRBV29-1 | NA | TGCAGCGTTGAAGGGAACGCGGATACGCAGTATTTT | CSVEGNADTQYF
NA | TRBJ1-6 | TRBV5-6 | NA | TGTGCCAGCAGCCCACGGGGCCCAACAGGGACGGGGTCACCCCTCCACTTT | CASSPRGPTGTGSPLHF
NA | TRBJ2-2 | TRBV7-2 | TRBD1 | TGTGCCAGCAGCTTCGACAGGGTGAACACCGGGGAGCTGTTTTTT | CASSFDRVNTGELFF
few | TRBJ1-5 | TRBV27 | NA | TGTGCCAGCAGTTTGCAAGGGGGAAGCAATCAGCCCCAGCATTTT | CASSLQGGSNQPQHF
few | TRBJ2-1 | TRBV29-1 | TRBD2 | TGCAGCGCTGGGGCGGGACTAGCGGGACCGAATGAGCAGTTCTTC | CSAGAGLAGPNEQFF
once | TRBJ1-1 | TRBV5-4 | NA | TGTGCCAGCAGCCCTTGGACGGGGAACACTGAAGCTTTCTTT | CASSPWTGNTEAFF
NA | TRBJ2-3 | TRBV5-1 | NA | TGCGCCAGCAGCAGGGGACGGTTCACAGATACGCAGTATTTT | CASSRGRFTDTQYF
NA | TRBJ2-2 | TRBV10-3 | NA | TGTGCCACCGGAGGGGCCCTTAAGAACACCGGGGAGCTGTTTTTT | CATGGALKNTGELFF
NA | TRBJ2-2 | TRBV6-1 | NA | TGTGCCAGCAGGAAAACAGGGCCTCCTACCGGGGAGCTGTTTTTT | CASRKTGPPTGELFF
NA | TRBJ2-2 | TRBV6-6 | NA | TGTGCCAGCTCTAGGGGGGCGGCGAGCGGGGAGCTGTTTTTT | CASSRGAASGELFF
NA | TRBJ2-2 | TRBV2 | NA | TGTGCCAGTACCCCTAGCGCGAACACCGGGGAGCTGTTTTTT | CASTPSANTGELFF
few | TRBJ1-2 | TRBV10-3 | NA | TGTGCCATCAGTGAGGCCGACCTCTATGGCTACACCTTC | CAISEADLYGYTF
NA | TRBJ2-7 | TRBV4-3 | NA | TGCGCCAGCAGCGTGACTAGGGATGCCTACGAGCAGTACTTC | CASSVTRDAYEQYF
NA | TRBJ1-3 | TRBV5-4 | NA | TGTGCCAGCAGCTTGGGGCCGGGACATAGAAACACCATATATTTT | CASSLGPGHRNTIYF
NA | TRBJ2-2 | TRBV4-3 | TRBD1 | TGCGCCAGCAGCCAATCGACAGGGGGCGATACCGGGGAGCTGTTTTTT | CASSQSTGGDTGELFF
NA | TRBJ1-3 | TRBV19 | NA | TGTGCCAGTAGTATGGCATCGGGGGGCAGACCTGTCTCTGGAAACACCATATATTTT | CASSMASGGRPVSGNTIYF
NA | TRBJ2-1 | TRBV18 | NA | TGTGCCAGCTCACCTACGGGACTCGAGCAGTTCTTC | CASSPTGLEQFF
NA | TRBJ2-2 | TRBV7-7 | TRBD2 | TGTGCTAGCAGCGTTTCGGGGGGAACCGGGGAGCTGTTTTTT | CASSVSGGTGELFF
NA | TRBJ2-4 | TRBV11-1 | NA | TGTGCCAGCAGCATACGGACGGAGACCAAAAACATTCAGTACTTC | CASSIRTETKNIQYF
NA | TRBJ2-2 | TRBV19 | TRBD2 | TGTGCCAGTACCCCTAGCGGGGTGTACACCGGGGAGCTGTTTTTT | CASTPSGVYTGELFF
NA | TRBJ1-2 | TRBV2 | NA | TGTGCCAGCAGTGAAAGGCAGGGGCCCTATGGCTACACCTTC | CASSERQGPYGYTF
NA | TRBJ1-5 | TRBV19 | TRBD1 | TGTGCCAGTTCAAAAGATCACCAACCGGGACAGGCCATCAGTTTTTACCAGCCCCAGCATTTT | CASSKDHQPGQAISFYQPQHF
once | TRBJ2-1 | TRBV5-1 | NA | TGCGCCAGCAGCTTGGATACTCCACCCTCCTACAATGAGCAGTTCTTC | CASSLDTPPSYNEQFF
NA | TRBJ2-2 | TRBV13 | TRBD2 | TGTGCCAGCTGCCTAGCGGCACGGTCCGGGGAGCTGTTTTTT | CASCLAARSGELFF
few | TRBJ1-5 | TRBV10-3 | NA | TGTGCCATCAGTGAGAGTTGGAATCAGCCCCAGCATTTT | CAISESWNQPQHF
NA | TRBJ1-2 | TRBV4-3 | NA | TGCGCCAGCAGCCCCAACCGCCGGGGGAATGGCTACACCTTC | CASSPNRRGNGYTF
NA | TRBJ1-2 | TRBV6-5 | NA | TGTGCCAGCAGTCCCGGGACAATTGCGGGCTACACCTTC | CASSPGTIAGYTF
once | TRBJ1-5 | TRBV5-4 | NA | TGTGCCAGCAGCTTGCGCGGACAGCCCAATCAGCCCCAGCATTTT | CASSLRGQPNQPQHF
NA | TRBJ2-7 | TRBV15 | TRBD2 | TGTGCCACCAGCAGAGGGGGGACTAGTTCCTACGAGCAGTACTTC | CATSRGGTSSYEQYF
NA | TRBJ2-3 | TRBV9 | TRBD2 | TGTGCCAGCAGCAACCGGGACTACCTCACAGATACGCAGTATTTT | CASSNRDYLTDTQYF
NA | TRBJ1-1 | TRBV6-5 | NA | TGTGCCAGCAGGAAACAGGGAATGAACACTGAAGCTTTCTTT | CASRKQGMNTEAFF
NA | TRBJ2-3 | TRBV7-9 | NA | TGTGCCAGCAGCTTAGGAGGGACTGTGGATACGGATACGCAGTATTTT | CASSLGGTVDTDTQYF